This passage covers 6 T cell receptor beta chains from one sample sequenced in a study of T-cell memory formation after mild COVID-19. MiXCR, run by TCRdb on the 5' RACE reads, gives a single entry per CDR3 protein. This table holds approximately 88,000 distinct CDR3 sequences, 20% to 30% found once. The sequenced material came from PBMCs or a T cell subset sorted from them (not recorded which). These receptors came from a young man who had mild COVID-19 (a few samples of this study predate the infection). Cell type and time point are not known.

This clonotype was seen a few times. V and J are TRBV7-9 and TRBJ2-7; TRBD2 aligns across 11 bases. The CDR3 contains 19 residues. Germline V gene lookup returns CDR1 SEHNR and CDR2 FQNEAQ (reference sequence). V lost 1 base to trimming and J lost 0 bases; unmatched junction nucleotides: 11. CDR3: CASSLGVLGLADSSYEQYF. CDR3 coding DNA: TGTGCCAGCAGCTTAGGAGTTTTGGGACTAGCGGACAGCTCCTACGAGCAGTACTTC. Full variable domain (rest looked up from reference TRBV7-9 and TRBJ2-7): DTGVSQNPRHKITKRGQNVTFRCDPISEHNRLYWYRQTLGQGPEFLTYFQNEAQLEKSRLLSDRFSAERPKGSFSTLEIQRTEQGDSAMYLCASSLGVLGLADSSYEQYFGPGTRLTVT.

This clonotype was recorded at least ten times. CDR3 amino acids: CASSEEGGGAVTEAFF. The CDR3 nucleotides read TGTGCCAGCAGTGAAGAGGGAGGGGGCGCAGTCACTGAAGCTTTCTTT. The rearrangement joins TRBV6-1 to TRBJ1-1, with TRBD1 matching 7 bases. Germline values: CDR1 MNHNS, CDR2 SASEGT. Trimming cost V 1 base and J 4 bases; bases outside gene matches: 9. The CDR3 is 16 amino acids.

The V gene is TRBV4-1, the J gene TRBJ1-1; 11 nucleotides align to TRBD1. The length of the CDR3 is 14 residues. Trimming removed 2 bases from V and 6 bases from J; junction bases left unmatched: 2. Germline loops: CDR1 MGHRA, CDR2 YSYEKL. The CDR3 nucleotides read TGCGCCAGCAGCCAACTGGGACAGGGGGCTGAAGCTTTCTTT. Protein product: CASSQLGQGAEAFF.

This clonotype was counted only a few times. The chain recombines TRBV4-3 with TRBJ2-5; D is unresolved. Per the germline V gene, CDR1 is LGHNA and CDR2 is YSLEER. V shed 0 bases and J shed 0 bases, with 8 bases lying between them. This CDR3 is 15 amino acids long. CDR3: CASSQDVGYQETQYF. The CDR3 DNA is TGCGCCAGCAGCCAAGATGTGGGGTACCAAGAGACCCAGTACTTC.

The chain uses TRBV3-1 and TRBJ2-3; TRBD1 might be the D (5 bases). Deletions cut 1 base from V and 3 bases from J, with 20 bases between. Germline V CDR1 and CDR2: LGHDT, YNNKEL (reference sequence). The CDR3 loop spans 18 amino acids. CDR3 bases: TGTGCCAGCAGCCAAGGTCTCTACCAGGGAATTGGGACAGATACGCAGTATTTT. It codes for CASSQGLYQGIGTDTQYF.

The chain is built from TRBV4-3 and TRBJ2-1; D may be TRBD1 (6 bases). V was trimmed by 3 bases and J by 0 bases, leaving 15 bases between them. CDR3 length equals 17 residues. Germline CDR1 is LGHNA and CDR2 is YSLEER. The CDR3 protein is CASSHTDRLSSYNEQFF. In DNA form, the CDR3 reads TGCGCCAGCAGCCATACGGACAGATTGAGCTCCTACAATGAGCAGTTCTTC.